The 13 T cell receptor beta chains in this list originate from one sample, sequenced in a study of blood T cell repertoires in COVID-19 (dated by TCRdb to 2020 to 2022). Library preparation was by the immunoSEQ multiplex PCR assay. In TCRdb, the immuneACCESS table is reduced to in-frame sequences with V and J assigned. These tables do not hold every clone; where another copy was compared, an unresolved V gene accounts for under half, and the others remain unexplained. For this sample there are 70,000 or so clones; just over 85% appear just once. The ten largest clones add up to 3.5% to 5% of the sample. Sequencing was carried out using peripheral blood. Receptors originate from a man in his fifties with acute or convalescent COVID-19.

This clone occurred once. The chain couples TRBV19 to TRBJ1-1, with 7 bases identical to TRBD1. Germline V lookup: CDR1 LNHDA, CDR2 SQIVND (reference sequence). The CDR3 totals 15 residues. V was clipped by 5 bases and J by 0 bases; unmatched bases: 6. CDR3 sequence (DNA): TGTGCCAGTAGTCAGGGGGTCGCGATGAACACTGAAGCTTTCTTT. Its translation: CASSQGVAMNTEAFF.

This clone has just one count. The V gene is TRBV5-1, the J gene TRBJ2-3; 8 bases are shared with TRBD1. The V gene end was trimmed by 4 bases and the J gene end by 0 bases; junction bases not matched to a gene: 10. Germline values: CDR1 SGHRS, CDR2 YFSETQ. The length of the CDR3 is 17 residues. CDR3 region: CASSPRQGRRSTDTQYF. The CDR3 DNA sequence: TGCGCCAGCAGCCCGCGACAGGGGCGCAGGAGCACAGATACGCAGTATTTT.

The chain couples TRBV6-6 to TRBJ1-1; D call uncertain. Trimming took off 4 bases at V and 0 bases at J, with 6 bases between the two ends. Germline CDR1 reads MNHNY; CDR2 reads SVGAGI (reference sequence). The CDR3 has 13 residues. The CDR3: CASSFNMNTEAFF. The CDR3, as DNA: TGTGCCAGCAGTTTCAACATGAACACTGAAGCTTTCTTT.

The chain has TRBV19 and TRBJ2-2, with 9 bases fitting TRBD1. Per the germline V gene, CDR1 is LNHDA and CDR2 is SQIVND (reference sequence). V shed 10 bases and J 5 bases; nucleotides not matched to a gene: 8. This CDR3 contains 14 residues. The CDR3 coding sequence is TGTGCCATAAAAGGGACAGGGCAAACCGGGGAGCTGTTTTTT. Translated: CAIKGTGQTGELFF.

The chain is built from TRBV29-1 and TRBJ2-7; tentative D call: TRBD2 (6 bases). The germline V and J ends were trimmed by 7 bases and 0 bases, with 13 bases remaining between them. Looked up from germline, CDR1 is SQVTM and CDR2 is ANQGSEA. This CDR3 is built from 13 residues. In DNA form, the CDR3 reads TGCAGCGCCGTCCGGGAGAGCTCCTACGAGCAGTACTTC. This translates into CSAVRESSYEQYF.

The V call is TRBV6-5, the J call TRBJ2-1, with TRBD1 as a possible D gene (6 bases). The V gene lost 10 bases and the J gene lost 2 bases, with 18 bases spanning the gap. Per germline, CDR1 MNHEY and CDR2 SVGAGI. The length of the CDR3 is 15 residues. CDR3 coding DNA: TGTGCCACCAGATTCCGCAGGGACACCTACAATGAGCAGTTCTTC. It encodes CATRFRRDTYNEQFF.

This chain links TRBV7-9 with TRBJ1-5, with TRBD1 matching over 9 bases. The CDR3 runs 17 residues. V lost 4 bases to trimming and J lost 1 base; unmatched junction nucleotides: 8. CDR1 and CDR2 (germline): SEHNR, FQNEAQ (reference sequence). In nucleotides, the CDR3 is TGTGCCAGCAGCTATTGGGGGGGACAGGGAAGCAATCAGCCCCAGCATTTT. Translated, it gives CASSYWGGQGSNQPQHF.

V gene TRBV6-6 combines with J gene TRBJ2-2; D might be TRBD2 (5 bases). The germline CDR1 and CDR2 sequences are MNHNY and SVGAGI (reference sequence). V was pared by 5 bases and J by 4 bases, with 8 bases between. The CDR3 is 13 residues long. The CDR3 sequence: CASSVTSTGELFF. For the CDR3, the DNA is TGTGCCAGCAGTGTAACTAGCACCGGGGAGCTGTTTTTT.

The chain is built from TRBV10-3 and TRBJ2-1; 14 bases match TRBD2. This CDR3 is built from 17 residues. CDR1 and CDR2 (germline): ENHRY, SYGVKD. Unmatched junction bases numbered 10, after V lost 4 bases and J lost 8 bases. This chain's CDR3 is CAISGHPGLAGDDEQFF. Written as DNA, the CDR3 is TGTGCCATCAGTGGACACCCGGGACTAGCGGGAGACGATGAGCAGTTCTTC.

This rearrangement joins TRBV7-9 to TRBJ2-3, with 12 bases matching TRBD2. This CDR3 has 15 residues. Per germline, CDR1 SEHNR and CDR2 FQNEAQ (reference sequence). Germline trimming cut 3 bases from V and 5 bases from J; bases unmatched to any gene: 3. The DNA of the CDR3 is TGTGCCAGCAGCTTCCTAGCGGGAGGGGGAGATACGCAGTATTTT. Translated: CASSFLAGGGDTQYF.

The rearrangement joins TRBV5-5 to TRBJ2-3; D remains ambiguous. The CDR3 extends over 13 amino acids. The V end lost 4 bases, the J end lost 3 bases, and 9 bases lay between the germline ends. The germline CDR1 and CDR2 sequences are SGHKS and YYEKEE (reference sequence). The chain's CDR3 is CASSPHLTDTQYF. The CDR3 nucleotides read TGTGCCAGCAGCCCCCACCTAACAGATACGCAGTATTTT.

The gene calls are TRBV21-1 and TRBJ1-1; no DNA check was done on the table's D call, TRBD1. TRBV21-1 is labeled a pseudogene. The length of the CDR3 is 18 residues. This CDR3 is CASSKAVDRASMNTEAFF. Written as DNA, the CDR3 is TGTGCCAGCAGCAAAGCGGTGGACAGGGCTTCCATGAACACTGAAGCTTTCTTT.

A single count supports this clone. The chain uses TRBV6-1 and TRBJ2-3; D might be TRBD2 (5 bases). The V gene lost 1 base and the J gene lost 0 bases, with 11 bases spanning the gap. This CDR3 spans 16 amino acids. Germline V gene sequence: CDR1 MNHNS, CDR2 SASEGT. In DNA, the CDR3 is TGTGCCAGCAGTGAAGTACAAGCGGCTAGCACAGATACGCAGTATTTT. The encoded protein is CASSEVQAASTDTQYF.